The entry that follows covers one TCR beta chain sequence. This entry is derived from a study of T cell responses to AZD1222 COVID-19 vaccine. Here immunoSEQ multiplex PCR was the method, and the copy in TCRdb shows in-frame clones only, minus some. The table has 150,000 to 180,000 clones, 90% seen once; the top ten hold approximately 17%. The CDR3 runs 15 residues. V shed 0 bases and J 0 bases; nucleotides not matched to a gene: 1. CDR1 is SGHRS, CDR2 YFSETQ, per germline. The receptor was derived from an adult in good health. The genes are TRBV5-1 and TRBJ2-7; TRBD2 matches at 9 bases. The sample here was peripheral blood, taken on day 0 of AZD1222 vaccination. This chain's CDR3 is CASSLGREGSYEQYF. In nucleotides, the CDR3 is TGCGCCAGCAGCTTGGGGCGGGAGGGCTCCTACGAGCAGTACTTC. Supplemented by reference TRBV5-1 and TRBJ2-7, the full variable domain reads KAGVTQTPRYLIKTRGQQVTLSCSPISGHRSVSWYQQTPGQGLQFLFEYFSETQRNKGNFPGRFSGRQFSNSRSEMNVSTLELGDSALYLCASSLGREGSYEQYFGPGTRLTVT.